This T cell receptor beta chain appears in the sequencing data of a study of blood T cell repertoires in COVID-19. About the study: COVID-19 samples from acute and convalescent phases originated in the United States, Italy and Spain. PBMCs, B-cell-depleted T cells, or T cells were the source of the cDNA or gDNA that made up the material.

The V end was cut by 4 bases, the J end by 4 bases, with 13 bases between. Looked up from germline, CDR1 is MNHEY and CDR2 is SVGAGI. The CDR3 has 14 amino acids. Study processing details: Amplification of reference gene primers provided the estimated nucleated cell counts. Libraries were prepared by immunoSEQ multiplex PCR; TCRdb keeps only in-frame clonotypes and omits some of them. V and J calls and clone size are given by that table; D and trimming were obtained from the DNA. The data contain about 220,000 clones, 80% to 85% of them singletons. The sequenced sample was peripheral blood. This TCR came from a young man with active or convalescent COVID-19. The chain carries TRBV6-5 and TRBJ1-1; D not certain. Written as DNA, the CDR3 is TGTGCCAGCAGTTCGTCGCCCGGGAGCACTGAAGCTTTCTTT. This sequence encodes CASSSSPGSTEAFF.